This T cell receptor beta chain came from a study of T cells in Graves' hyperthyroidism and ophthalmopathy. Researchers amplified the TCR beta CDR3 regions from RNA transcripts. The HTBI set primed first-round TCR CDR3 RT-PCR. From the multiplex PCR reads, TCRdb called clonotypes with MiXCR, one entry per CDR3 protein. The sample includes fewer than 700,000 distinct CDR3 sequences, about a sixth of them seen just once. V was trimmed by 3 bases and J by 0 bases, leaving 9 bases between them. This CDR3 has 14 amino acids. Germline V gene sequence: CDR1 SGHKS, CDR2 YYEKEE (reference sequence). Individuals with ophthalmopathy presented a Clinical Activity Score of at least 3, a NOSPECS grade of at least 4 and a duration under 3 months. Criteria for exclusion of patients were uncontrolled infection, other autoimmune disease, pregnancy or lactation. Cells are PBMCs isolated from about 10 ml of fresh blood.

The receptor comes from a woman under 30 with Graves' ophthalmopathy. Source material: blood. The chain combines TRBV5-5 with TRBJ1-1; possibly TRBD1 for D (5 bases). The CDR3 DNA sequence: TGTGCCAGCAGCTGGGACGGTCTGAACACTGAAGCTTTCTTT. Its translation: CASSWDGLNTEAFF.